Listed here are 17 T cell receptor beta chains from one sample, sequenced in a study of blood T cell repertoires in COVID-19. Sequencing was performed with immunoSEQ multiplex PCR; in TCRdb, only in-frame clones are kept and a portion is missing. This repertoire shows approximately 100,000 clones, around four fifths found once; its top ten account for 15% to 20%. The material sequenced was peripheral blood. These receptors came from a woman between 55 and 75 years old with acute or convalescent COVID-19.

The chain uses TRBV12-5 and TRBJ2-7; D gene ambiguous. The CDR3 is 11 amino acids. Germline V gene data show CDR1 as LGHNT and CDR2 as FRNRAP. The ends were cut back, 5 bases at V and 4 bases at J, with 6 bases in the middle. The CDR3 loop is CASGVSYEQYF. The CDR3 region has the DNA TGTGCTAGTGGTGTGAGTTACGAGCAGTACTTC.

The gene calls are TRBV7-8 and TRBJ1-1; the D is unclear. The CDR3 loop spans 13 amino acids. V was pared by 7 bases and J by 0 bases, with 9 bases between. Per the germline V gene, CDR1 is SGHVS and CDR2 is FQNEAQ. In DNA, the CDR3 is TGTGCCAGCAACCTAGTTATGAACACTGAAGCTTTCTTT. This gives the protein CASNLVMNTEAFF.

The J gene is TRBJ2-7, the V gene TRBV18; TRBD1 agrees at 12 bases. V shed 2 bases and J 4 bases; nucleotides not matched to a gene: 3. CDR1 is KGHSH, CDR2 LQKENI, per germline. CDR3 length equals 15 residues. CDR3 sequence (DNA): TGTGCCAGCTCACCAAGGGACAGGGGGCAATACGAGCAGTACTTC. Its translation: CASSPRDRGQYEQYF.

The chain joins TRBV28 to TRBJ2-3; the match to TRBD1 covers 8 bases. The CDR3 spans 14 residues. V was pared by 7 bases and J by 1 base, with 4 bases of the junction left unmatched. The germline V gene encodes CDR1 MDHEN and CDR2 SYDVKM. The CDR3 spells CASKQGVRTDTQYF. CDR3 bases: TGTGCCAGCAAACAGGGGGTACGCACAGATACGCAGTATTTT.

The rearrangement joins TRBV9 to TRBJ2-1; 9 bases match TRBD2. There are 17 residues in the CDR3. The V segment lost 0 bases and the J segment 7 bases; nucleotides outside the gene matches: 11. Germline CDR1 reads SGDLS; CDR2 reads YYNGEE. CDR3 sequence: CASSVEMAGGPGNEQFF. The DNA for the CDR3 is TGTGCCAGCAGCGTAGAGATGGCGGGAGGGCCGGGGAATGAGCAGTTCTTC.

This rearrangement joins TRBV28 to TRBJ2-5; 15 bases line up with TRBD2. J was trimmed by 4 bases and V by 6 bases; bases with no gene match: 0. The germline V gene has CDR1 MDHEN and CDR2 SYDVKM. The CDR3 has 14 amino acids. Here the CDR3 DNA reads TGTGCCAGCAGGGGACTAGCGGGAGGAGAGACCCAGTACTTC. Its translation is CASRGLAGGETQYF.

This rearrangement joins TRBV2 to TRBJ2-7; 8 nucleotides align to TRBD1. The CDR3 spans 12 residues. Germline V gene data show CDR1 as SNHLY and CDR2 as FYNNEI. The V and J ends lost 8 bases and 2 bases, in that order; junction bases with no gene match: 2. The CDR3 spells CASGTGTYEQYF. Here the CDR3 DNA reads TGTGCCAGCGGGACAGGTACCTACGAGCAGTACTTC.

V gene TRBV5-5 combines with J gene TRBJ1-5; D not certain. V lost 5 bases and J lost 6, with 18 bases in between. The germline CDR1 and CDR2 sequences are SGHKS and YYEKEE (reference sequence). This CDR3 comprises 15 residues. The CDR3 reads CASRLDAGFSQPQHF. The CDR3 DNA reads TGTGCCAGCAGGCTCGACGCCGGGTTTAGTCAGCCCCAGCATTTT.

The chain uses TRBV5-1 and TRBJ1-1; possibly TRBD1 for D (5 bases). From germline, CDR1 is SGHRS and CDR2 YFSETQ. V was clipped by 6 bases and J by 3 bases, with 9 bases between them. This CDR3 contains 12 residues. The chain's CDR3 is CASNIGDTEAFF. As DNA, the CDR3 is TGCGCCAGCAATATAGGGGACACTGAAGCTTTCTTT.

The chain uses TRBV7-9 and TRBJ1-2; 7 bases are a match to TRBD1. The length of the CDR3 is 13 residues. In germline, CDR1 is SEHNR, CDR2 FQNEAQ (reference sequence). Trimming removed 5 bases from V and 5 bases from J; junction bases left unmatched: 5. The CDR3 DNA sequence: TGTGCCAGCAGCCCTAGGACAGGATATGGCTACACCTTC. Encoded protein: CASSPRTGYGYTF.

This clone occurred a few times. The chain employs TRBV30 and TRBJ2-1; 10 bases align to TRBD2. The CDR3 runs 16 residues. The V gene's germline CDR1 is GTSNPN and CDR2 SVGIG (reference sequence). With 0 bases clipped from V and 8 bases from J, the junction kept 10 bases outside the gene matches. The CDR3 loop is CAWSVQRGGPGYEQFF. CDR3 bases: TGTGCCTGGAGTGTTCAGCGGGGGGGCCCTGGGTATGAGCAGTTCTTC.

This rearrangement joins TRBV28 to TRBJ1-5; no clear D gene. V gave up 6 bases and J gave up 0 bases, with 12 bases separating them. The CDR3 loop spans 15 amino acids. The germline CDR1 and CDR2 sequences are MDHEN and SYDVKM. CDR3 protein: CASRPAGVSNQPQHF. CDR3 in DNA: TGTGCCAGCAGACCCGCCGGAGTTAGCAATCAGCCCCAGCATTTT.

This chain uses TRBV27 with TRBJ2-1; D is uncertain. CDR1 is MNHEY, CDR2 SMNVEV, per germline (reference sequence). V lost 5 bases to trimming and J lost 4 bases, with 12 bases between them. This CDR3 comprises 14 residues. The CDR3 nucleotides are TGTGCCAGCAGTAAAATATTCTCTTACAATGAGCAGTTCTTC. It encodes CASSKIFSYNEQFF.

This CDR3 reads CASSLWGTGTTNEKLFF. The DNA of the CDR3 is TGTGCCAGCAGTTTATGGGGGACAGGGACAACTAATGAAAAACTGTTTTTT. The chain uses TRBV28 and TRBJ1-4, with 9 bases aligning to TRBD1. Trimming removed 0 bases from V and 0 bases from J; junction bases left unmatched: 2. The CDR3 length is 17 residues. From germline, CDR1 is MDHEN and CDR2 SYDVKM. Combining the CDR3 with reference TRBV28 and TRBJ1-4 gives the whole variable domain DVKVTQSSRYLVKRTGEKVFLECVQDMDHENMFWYRQDPGLGLRLIYFSYDVKMKEKGDIPEGYSVSREKKERFSLILESASTNQTSMYLCASSLWGTGTTNEKLFFGSGTQLSVL.

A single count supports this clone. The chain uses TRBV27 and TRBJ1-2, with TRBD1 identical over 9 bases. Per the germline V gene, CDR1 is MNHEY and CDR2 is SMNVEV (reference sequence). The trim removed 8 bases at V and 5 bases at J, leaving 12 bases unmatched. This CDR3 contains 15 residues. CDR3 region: CASGDREGEAYGYTF. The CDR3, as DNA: TGTGCCAGCGGGGACAGGGAAGGGGAGGCTTATGGCTACACCTTC.

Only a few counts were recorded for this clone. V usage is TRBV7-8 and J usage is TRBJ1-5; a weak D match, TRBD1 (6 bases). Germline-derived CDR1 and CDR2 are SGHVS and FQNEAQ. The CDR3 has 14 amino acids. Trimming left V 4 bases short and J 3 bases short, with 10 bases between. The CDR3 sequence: CASSSGQPNQPQHF. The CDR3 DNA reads TGTGCCAGCAGCTCAGGACAGCCCAATCAGCCCCAGCATTTT.

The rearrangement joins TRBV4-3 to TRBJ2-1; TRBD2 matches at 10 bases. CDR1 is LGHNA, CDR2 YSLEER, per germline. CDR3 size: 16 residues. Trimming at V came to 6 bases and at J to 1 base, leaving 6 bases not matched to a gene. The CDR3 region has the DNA TGCGCCAGCAGTACCTTGACTAGCGGGTCCTACAATGAGCAGTTCTTC. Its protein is CASSTLTSGSYNEQFF.